Presented here are 8 T cell receptor beta chains from one specimen sequenced in a study of blood T cell repertoires in COVID-19. Here immunoSEQ multiplex PCR was the method, and the copy in TCRdb shows in-frame clones only, minus some. The sample consists of around 150,000 clones, less than 90% of them appearing once. What was sequenced was peripheral blood. Receptors were obtained from a man aged 25-40 years with COVID-19, enrolled during active disease.

The V gene is TRBV4-3, the J gene TRBJ2-1; 7 nucleotides align to TRBD1. The CDR3 totals 12 residues. V dropped 3 bases and J dropped 11; count of bases not matched to a gene: 4. Germline V gives CDR1 LGHNA, CDR2 YSLEER. The CDR3 here is CASSHPQGQQFF. Written as DNA, the CDR3 is TGCGCCAGCAGCCATCCACAGGGGCAGCAGTTCTTC.

This chain connects TRBV14 to TRBJ2-3, with D perhaps matching TRBD2 (6 bases). CDR1 and CDR2 from the germline V gene are SGHDN and FVKESK. The ends were cut back, 1 base at V and 0 bases at J, with 11 bases in the middle. This CDR3 is built from 16 residues. The CDR3 coding sequence is TGTGCCAGCAGCCAAGTGGCGGGACTTAGCACAGATACGCAGTATTTT. Its translation: CASSQVAGLSTDTQYF. The whole variable domain, filled in from reference TRBV14 and TRBJ2-3, reads EAGVTQFPSHSVIEKGQTVTLRCDPISGHDNLYWYRRVMGKEIKFLLHFVKESKQDESGMPNNRFLAERTGGTYSTLKVQPAELEDSGVYFCASSQVAGLSTDTQYFGPGTRLTVL.

This clone was counted a few times. The V gene is TRBV7-3, the J gene TRBJ1-2; 10 bases agree with TRBD1. Per the germline V gene, CDR1 is SGHTA and CDR2 is FQGTGA. The CDR3 runs 15 residues. The V segment lost 5 bases and the J segment 7 bases; nucleotides outside the gene matches: 10. CDR3 loop: CASSLAGTGDSGYTF. The DNA of the CDR3 is TGTGCCAGCAGCCTCGCCGGGACAGGGGATTCTGGCTACACCTTC.

This chain joins TRBV19 and TRBJ2-7, with a tentative D call TRBD2 (5 bases). Germline V lookup: CDR1 LNHDA, CDR2 SQIVND (reference sequence). The CDR3 contains 14 residues. V shed 7 bases and J shed 0 bases, with 13 bases lying between them. This CDR3 is CASTASGSSYEQYF. The CDR3 coding sequence is TGTGCCAGTACGGCGAGTGGGAGCTCCTACGAGCAGTACTTC.

V and J are TRBV28 and TRBJ2-7; tentatively, D is TRBD2 (6 bases). The CDR3 has 13 amino acids. Deletions cut 10 bases from V and 5 bases from J, with 18 bases between. Germline loops: CDR1 MDHEN, CDR2 SYDVKM. The CDR3 here is CATRTEGTDEQYF. CDR3 bases: TGTGCCACCCGCACGGAGGGGACTGACGAGCAGTACTTC.

The V gene is TRBV7-8, the J gene TRBJ1-1; 8 bases match TRBD1. With 3 bases clipped from V and 6 bases from J, the junction kept 9 bases outside the gene matches. The CDR3 is made up of 15 amino acids. Germline V gives CDR1 SGHVS, CDR2 FQNEAQ. The CDR3 loop reads CASSFRDRSNSEAFF. The CDR3 DNA is TGTGCCAGCAGCTTCCGGGACAGGTCAAATTCTGAAGCTTTCTTT.

The rearrangement uses TRBV2 and TRBJ1-6; a weak D match, TRBD1 (5 bases). CDR1 and CDR2 (germline): SNHLY, FYNNEI. The CDR3 is 13 residues long. Trimming shortened V by 6 bases and J by 7 bases, and 10 bases separated the two germline ends. The CDR3 here is CASRGEGNSPLHF. CDR3 nucleotide sequence: TGTGCCAGCAGAGGGGAGGGAAATTCACCCCTCCACTTT.

This clone was counted only a few times. V gene TRBV3-1 (or the pseudogene TRBV3-2) combines with J gene TRBJ2-5; D is perhaps TRBD1 (5 bases). Germline V gene lookup returns CDR1 LGHDT and CDR2 YNNKEL (reference sequence). V shed 0 bases and J shed 4 bases, with 12 bases lying between them. CDR3 length: 15 amino acids. CDR3 loop: CASSQDMQGPETQYF. The DNA for the CDR3 is TGTGCCAGCAGCCAAGATATGCAGGGCCCAGAGACCCAGTACTTC.